This T cell receptor (beta chain) was sequenced in a study of T-cell reconstitution after alpha-beta-depleted transplantation in children. General observations from the study: One year post-transplant, T-cell counts and diversity were largely derived from T cells produced anew. Reports say that about two months after transplant, the alpha-beta T cells came out of several hundred graft clones that had expanded. The study traced high day-60 TCRbeta diversity in some patients to surviving recipient T cells and thymic progenitors.

Of note for this clonotype: Its antigen remains unknown.

Unique molecular identifiers were incorporated during preparation of the TCRbeta library. TCRdb re-derived calls from the PCR reads in MiXCR, one entry per CDR3 protein. The sample lists roughly 200,000 distinct CDR3 sequences; about 8.7% were seen once. Trimming pared 3 bases from V and 4 bases from J, leaving 14 bases between. Germline V lookup: CDR1 SQVTM, CDR2 ANQGSEA. The CDR3 spans 14 residues. The clonotype was recovered from a male patient between 2 and 15 years old who had a stem cell transplant for acute myeloid leukemia, so the T cells may come from the graft donor. The chain is built from TRBV29-1 and TRBJ2-3; tentatively, D is TRBD2 (6 bases). This sample comprised PBMCs, mostly from graft donor cells, obtained 360 days after TCRalphabeta/CD19-depleted stem cell transplant. The CDR3 here is CSVEDGGTSDTQYF. CDR3 DNA: TGCAGCGTTGAGGACGGGGGAACCTCAGATACGCAGTATTTT.